This paragraph reports one T cell receptor (beta chain). Its antigen is still unknown. The CDR3 has 18 amino acids. Trimming at V came to 1 base and at J to 0 bases, leaving 9 bases not matched to a gene. Germline V CDR1 and CDR2: MGHRA, YSYEKL. Researchers ran the PCR with 60 Vbeta and 13 Jbeta primers. Data came from immunoSEQ multiplex PCR; TCRdb stores just in-frame clones and leaves some out. The data hold 100,000 to 150,000 clones, with about 74% observed a single time. This sample is drawn from a study of cytomegalovirus exposure and HLA in healthy donors. Study-level findings and limits: In a later analysis, donors in an Asian-associated ancestry cluster reportedly had fewer N-insertions in productive TCRs than the cohort mean. Overall, around 150 TCR beta chains were annotated as cytomegalovirus-associated.

Donors consisted of healthy bone marrow donors. The rearrangement joins TRBV4-1 to TRBJ2-4, with 7 nucleotides matching TRBD2. The origin of this receptor is a male donor in good health and CMV-seronegative. The sample comprised PBMCs. The CDR3 is CASSQGMASGLAKNIQYF. The CDR3 region has the DNA TGCGCCAGCAGCCAAGGGATGGCTAGCGGACTAGCCAAAAACATTCAGTACTTC.